What follows are 15 T cell receptor beta chains derived from one specimen sequenced in a study of CD8 T cells in ankylosing spondylitis. TCRdb re-analysed the 5' RACE reads in MiXCR, keeping a single row per CDR3 protein. The sample lists 35,000 to 50,000 distinct CDR3 sequences, 3% seen once, with under 3.5% in the top ten. The sequenced material came from blood, either unsorted or a sorted T cell fraction (not recorded which). The receptors originated from a male donor with ankylosing spondylitis or in good health (not recorded which).

This clonotype was counted at least ten times. This chain connects TRBV9 to TRBJ2-1; D perhaps matches TRBD2 (6 bases). V lost 3 bases, J lost 5 bases, and 12 bases lay in between. CDR3 length equals 14 residues. Germline CDR1 is SGDLS and CDR2 is YYNGEE. The CDR3 bases are TGTGCCAGCAGCGCCCTGGAGGGAAACAATGAGCAGTTCTTC. This sequence encodes CASSALEGNNEQFF.

There are many counts of this clonotype. V usage is TRBV9 and J usage is TRBJ2-1; D may be TRBD1 or TRBD2 (5 bases each). The CDR3 has 14 residues. The V end lost 5 bases, the J end lost 2 bases, and 11 bases lay between the germline ends. Per germline, CDR1 SGDLS and CDR2 YYNGEE. The CDR3 loop reads CASSQRGTYNEQFF. As DNA, the CDR3 is TGTGCCAGCAGTCAGAGGGGTACCTACAATGAGCAGTTCTTC.

In its sample, this clonotype was seen many times. This rearrangement joins TRBV9 to TRBJ1-6; no definite D call. CDR3 size: 14 residues. Germline CDR1 is SGDLS and CDR2 is YYNGEE. V lost 3 bases, J lost 6 bases, and 10 bases lay in between. The CDR3 sequence is CASSEGPINSPLHF. The DNA of the CDR3 is TGTGCCAGCAGCGAAGGTCCCATTAATTCACCCCTCCACTTT.

This clonotype was counted ten times or more. The J gene is TRBJ2-3, the V gene TRBV9, with D possibly matching TRBD2 (5 bases). The V end lost 3 bases, the J end lost 0 bases, and 8 bases lay between the germline ends. This CDR3 comprises 14 residues. From germline, CDR1 is SGDLS and CDR2 YYNGEE. Here the CDR3 reads CASSAQRSTDTQYF. CDR3 nucleotide sequence: TGTGCCAGCAGCGCTCAGCGGAGCACAGATACGCAGTATTTT.

The chain employs TRBV9 and TRBJ1-3; D is undetermined. This CDR3 comprises 14 residues. V shed 0 bases and J shed 4 bases, with 8 bases lying between them. CDR1 and CDR2 (germline): SGDLS, YYNGEE. The CDR3 nucleotides read TGTGCCAGCAGCGTAGGAAGGGCCGGAAACACCATATATTTT. It encodes CASSVGRAGNTIYF.

In this sample, this clonotype turned up many times. The rearrangement uses TRBV9 and TRBJ2-3; 10 bases match TRBD1. This CDR3 has 16 amino acids. Germline assignment: CDR1 SGDLS and CDR2 YYNGEE. J was trimmed by 3 bases and V by 0 bases; bases with no gene match: 4. As DNA, the CDR3 is TGTGCCAGCAGCGTAGAGGGACAGGGGAGAACAGATACGCAGTATTTT. Amino acids: CASSVEGQGRTDTQYF.

This clonotype was seen ten or more times. The CDR3 loop is CASSALSTGTGELFF. As DNA, the CDR3 is TGTGCCAGCAGCGCCCTCTCAACGGGCACCGGGGAGCTGTTTTTT. J is TRBJ2-2 and V is TRBV9; D unclear. This CDR3 is 15 amino acids long. Germline V gives CDR1 SGDLS, CDR2 YYNGEE. Between the trimmed V and J ends, which lost 3 bases and 4 bases, there was a span of 13 bases.

In regard to this clonotype: With a much larger clone just one base away, this may be a read error. V usage is TRBV9 and J usage is TRBJ2-5; 10 bases fit TRBD1. Germline trimming cut 4 bases from V and 5 bases from J; bases unmatched to any gene: 8. Per the germline V gene, CDR1 is SGDLS and CDR2 is YYNGEE. This CDR3 is 15 amino acids long. Here the CDR3 DNA reads TGTGCCAGCAGCCCGTGGGACAGGGGATCTGAGACCCAGTACTTC. Its protein product is CASSPWDRGSETQYF.

This clonotype has a count of ten or more. The chain is built from TRBV9 and TRBJ2-2; tentative D call: TRBD1 (5 bases). Trimming shortened V by 0 bases and J by 9 bases, and 15 bases separated the two germline ends. Germline values: CDR1 SGDLS, CDR2 YYNGEE. The CDR3 extends over 15 amino acids. Here the CDR3 reads CASSVGQGSSRELFF. Written as DNA, the CDR3 is TGTGCCAGCAGCGTAGGGCAGGGAAGTAGTAGGGAGCTGTTTTTT. The whole variable domain, filled in from reference TRBV9 and TRBJ2-2, reads DSGVTQTPKHLITATGQRVTLRCSPRSGDLSVYWYQQSLDQGLQFLIQYYNGEERAKGNILERFSAQQFPDLHSELNLSSLELGDSALYFCASSVGQGSSRELFFGEGSRLTVL.

This clonotype was found many times. J is TRBJ2-2 and V is TRBV9, with D tentatively TRBD1 (6 bases). Per the germline V gene, CDR1 is SGDLS and CDR2 is YYNGEE. The CDR3 runs 14 residues. V was pared by 3 bases and J by 5 bases, with 11 bases between. In DNA, the CDR3 is TGTGCCAGCAGCGCGCGCAGGGGAACCGGGGAGCTGTTTTTT. Amino acids: CASSARRGTGELFF.

This clonotype has at least ten counts. The chain joins TRBV9 to TRBJ2-3; D unresolved. V gave up 0 bases and J gave up 7 bases, with 9 bases separating them. This CDR3 region has 13 residues. Germline CDR1 reads SGDLS; CDR2 reads YYNGEE. The CDR3 sequence: CASSVDQHNTQYF. Here the CDR3 DNA reads TGTGCCAGCAGCGTAGACCAGCACAATACGCAGTATTTT.

This clonotype was seen repeatedly, ten times or more. The chain couples TRBV9 to TRBJ2-1; 8 nucleotides match TRBD2. This CDR3 has 14 residues. CDR1 is SGDLS, CDR2 YYNGEE, per germline. V lost 2 bases and J lost 6; bases outside the gene matches: 4. CDR3 amino acids: CASSVSGTPNEQFF. CDR3 bases: TGTGCCAGCAGCGTTAGCGGGACCCCCAATGAGCAGTTCTTC.

This clonotype was observed at least ten times. J is TRBJ1-6 and V is TRBV9; no clear D. V lost 0 bases, J lost 10 bases, and 8 bases lay in between. CDR1 SGDLS and CDR2 YYNGEE come from the germline V gene. CDR3 length equals 13 residues. The DNA for the CDR3 is TGTGCCAGCAGCGTAGAGGTGGGATCACCCCTCCACTTT. It codes for CASSVEVGSPLHF. Full variable domain (remainder filled in from reference TRBV9 and TRBJ1-6): DSGVTQTPKHLITATGQRVTLRCSPRSGDLSVYWYQQSLDQGLQFLIQYYNGEERAKGNILERFSAQQFPDLHSELNLSSLELGDSALYFCASSVEVGSPLHFGNGTRLTVT.

This clonotype was observed at least ten times. The chain uses TRBV9 and TRBJ2-2; D may be TRBD1 (6 bases). This CDR3 has 17 residues. Trimming cost V 4 bases and J 0 bases, with 16 bases left between them. Per germline, CDR1 SGDLS and CDR2 YYNGEE. CDR3 coding DNA: TGTGCCAGCAGCACCCACGGACAGTTCGCGAACACCGGGGAGCTGTTTTTT. This translates into CASSTHGQFANTGELFF.

This clonotype showed up many times. The V and J genes are TRBV9 and TRBJ2-5; possibly TRBD1 or TRBD2 for D (7 bases each). Trimming removed 3 bases at V and 5 bases at J, with 14 bases between. The CDR3 runs 14 residues. CDR1 is SGDLS and CDR2 is YYNGEE in the germline V gene. The chain's CDR3 is CASSARQGGETQYF. Written as DNA, the CDR3 is TGTGCCAGCAGCGCCAGACAGGGAGGGGAGACCCAGTACTTC.